One and the same sample provided the 5 T cell receptor beta chains below, sequenced in a study of shared clonotypes between healthy human individuals. Assay used: immunoSEQ multiplex PCR; TCRdb lists only in-frame clones, some missing. The sample records 1 million to 1.3 million clones, 75% to 80% being singletons. Sequenced material: memory CD4+ T cells from PBMCs. Documented subset: CD45RA-negative fraction. These receptors were collected from a man aged 18 to 30 in good health. Some clones in this sample may be carry-over from other donors' samples.

The chain recombines TRBV2 with TRBJ2-7; 10 bases are a match to TRBD1. Germline V gene data show CDR1 as SNHLY and CDR2 as FYNNEI. The CDR3 runs to 14 residues. The V segment lost 6 bases and the J segment 5 bases; nucleotides outside the gene matches: 7. CDR3 nucleotide sequence: TGTGCCAGCAGGGGGACAGGGGTCGTCCACGAGCAGTACTTC. It specifies CASRGTGVVHEQYF.

The J gene is TRBJ1-2, the V gene TRBV28, with TRBD1 identical over 11 bases. Trimming at V came to 5 bases and at J to 5 bases, leaving 7 bases not matched to a gene. This CDR3 spans 15 amino acids. Germline V gives CDR1 MDHEN, CDR2 SYDVKM. The CDR3 sequence: CASSPIGTGGYGYTF. DNA of the CDR3: TGTGCCAGCAGTCCCATTGGGACAGGGGGTTATGGCTACACCTTC.

The chain couples TRBV30 to TRBJ2-3; no definite D call. Looked up from germline, CDR1 is GTSNPN and CDR2 is SVGIG (reference sequence). This CDR3 has 12 residues. Deletions cut 1 base from V and 6 bases from J, with 8 bases between. The CDR3 loop reads CAWSAARDTQYF. In DNA, the CDR3 is TGTGCCTGGAGTGCTGCACGGGATACGCAGTATTTT.

This rearrangement joins TRBV5-1 to TRBJ1-3, with D perhaps TRBD1 (6 bases). V was trimmed by 4 bases and J by 2 bases, leaving 13 bases between them. The germline V gene encodes CDR1 SGHRS and CDR2 YFSETQ. This CDR3 contains 15 residues. The CDR3: CASSPIQGPGNTIYF. The CDR3 DNA sequence: TGCGCCAGCAGCCCAATACAGGGCCCTGGAAACACCATATATTTT.

The chain uses TRBV5-1 and TRBJ2-7; TRBD1 agrees at 11 bases. This CDR3 has 13 residues. V lost 4 bases, J lost 6 bases, and 3 bases stayed unmatched. Germline-derived CDR1 and CDR2 are SGHRS and YFSETQ. The CDR3: CASSKGQGGEQYF. DNA of the CDR3: TGCGCCAGCAGCAAGGGACAGGGGGGCGAGCAGTACTTC.